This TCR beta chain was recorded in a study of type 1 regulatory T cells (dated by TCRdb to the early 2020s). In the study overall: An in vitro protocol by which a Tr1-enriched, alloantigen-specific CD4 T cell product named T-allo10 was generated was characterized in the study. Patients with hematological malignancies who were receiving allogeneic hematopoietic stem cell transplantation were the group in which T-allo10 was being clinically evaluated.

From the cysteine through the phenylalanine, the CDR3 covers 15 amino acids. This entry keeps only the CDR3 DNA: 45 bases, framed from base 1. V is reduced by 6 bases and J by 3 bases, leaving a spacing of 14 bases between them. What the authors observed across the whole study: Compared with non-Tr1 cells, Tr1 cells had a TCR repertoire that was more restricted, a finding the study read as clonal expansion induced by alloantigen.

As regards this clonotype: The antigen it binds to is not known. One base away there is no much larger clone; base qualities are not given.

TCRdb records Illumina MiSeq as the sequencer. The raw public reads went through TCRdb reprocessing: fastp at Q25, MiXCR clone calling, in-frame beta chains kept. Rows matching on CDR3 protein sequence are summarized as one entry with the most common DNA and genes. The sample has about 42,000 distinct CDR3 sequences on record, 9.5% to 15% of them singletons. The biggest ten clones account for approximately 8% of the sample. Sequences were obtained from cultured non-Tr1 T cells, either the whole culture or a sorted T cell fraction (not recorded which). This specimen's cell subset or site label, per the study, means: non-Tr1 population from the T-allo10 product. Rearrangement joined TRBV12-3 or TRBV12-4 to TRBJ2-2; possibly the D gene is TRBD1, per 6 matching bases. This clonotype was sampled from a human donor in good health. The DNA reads TGTGCCAGCAGGCAGGGGTTCCGGGACACCGGGGAGCTGTTTTTT. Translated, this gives CASRQGFRDTGELFF.